This T cell receptor (beta chain) was recovered during a study of identical twins. Regarding the study as a whole: With beta out-of-frame sequences, excess sharing by twins was weaker. Fewer insertions marked abundant cord blood beta clonotypes; young adult naive trended weakly, memory not at all. One should note that invariant MAIT and iNKT cells could partly confound zero-insertion analyses.

This clonotype was counted between two and nine times. Its antigen is undetermined. TCRdb re-called the 5' RACE reads through MiXCR, storing one row per CDR3 protein. The repertoire consists of roughly 250,000 distinct CDR3 sequences, with roughly 13% occurring once and the leading ten covering approximately 8.2%. V dropped 5 bases and J dropped 7 bases, with 17 bases sitting between them. Germline values: CDR1 DFQATT, CDR2 SNEGSKA (reference sequence). The CDR3 sequence is 13 residues long. The sequencing sample was made of memory (CD45RO+) T cells sorted from blood. The V call is TRBV20-1, the J call TRBJ1-2; D uncertain. This TCR was sampled from a woman aged 18 to 35 in good health. In nucleotides, the CDR3 is TGCAGTGCTTTTCGAGACACGGGATTTGGCTACACCTTC. Its translation is CSAFRDTGFGYTF.